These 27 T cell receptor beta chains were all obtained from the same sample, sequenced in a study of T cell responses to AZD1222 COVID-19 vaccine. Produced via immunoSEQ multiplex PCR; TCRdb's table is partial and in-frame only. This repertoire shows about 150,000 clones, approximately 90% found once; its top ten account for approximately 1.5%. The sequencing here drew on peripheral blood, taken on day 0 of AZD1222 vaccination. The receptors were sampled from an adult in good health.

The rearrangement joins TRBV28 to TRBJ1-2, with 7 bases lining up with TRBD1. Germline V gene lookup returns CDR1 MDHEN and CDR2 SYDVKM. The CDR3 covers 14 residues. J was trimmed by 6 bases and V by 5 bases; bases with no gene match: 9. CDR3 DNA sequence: TGTGCCAGCAGTCTCTCGACAGGGAACCATGGCTACACCTTC. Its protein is CASSLSTGNHGYTF.

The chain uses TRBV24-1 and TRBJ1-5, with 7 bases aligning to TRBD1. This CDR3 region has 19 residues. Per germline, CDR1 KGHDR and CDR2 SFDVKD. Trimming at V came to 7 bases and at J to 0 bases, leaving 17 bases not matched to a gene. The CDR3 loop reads CATRSPTGNASFSNQPQHF. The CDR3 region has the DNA TGTGCCACCAGATCCCCGACAGGGAACGCTTCTTTTAGCAATCAGCCCCAGCATTTT.

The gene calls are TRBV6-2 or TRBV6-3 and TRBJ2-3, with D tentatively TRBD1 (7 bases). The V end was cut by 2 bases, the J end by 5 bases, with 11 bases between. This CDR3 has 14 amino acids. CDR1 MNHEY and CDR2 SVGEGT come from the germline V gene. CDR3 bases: TGTGCCAGCAGTTACACCCAGGGGGGAGATACGCAGTATTTT. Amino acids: CASSYTQGGDTQYF.

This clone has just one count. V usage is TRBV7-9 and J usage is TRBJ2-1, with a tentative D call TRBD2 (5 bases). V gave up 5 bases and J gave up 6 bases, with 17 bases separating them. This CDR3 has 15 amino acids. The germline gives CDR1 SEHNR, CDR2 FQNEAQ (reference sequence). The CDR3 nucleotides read TGTGCCAGCAGCGAACCTAGCTATAGGCGCAATGAGCAGTTCTTC. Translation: CASSEPSYRRNEQFF.

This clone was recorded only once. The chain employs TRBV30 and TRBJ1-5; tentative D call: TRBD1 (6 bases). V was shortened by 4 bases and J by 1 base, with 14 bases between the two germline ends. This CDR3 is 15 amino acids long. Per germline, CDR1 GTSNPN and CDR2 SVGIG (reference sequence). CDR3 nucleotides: TGTGCCTGGAAGGGGGACACCGCCAGCAATCAGCCCCAGCATTTT. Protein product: CAWKGDTASNQPQHF. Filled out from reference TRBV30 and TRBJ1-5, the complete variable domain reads SQTIHQWPATLVQPVGSPLSLECTVEGTSNPNLYWYRQAAGRGLQLLFYSVGIGQISSEVPQNLSASRPQDRQFILSSKKLLLSDSGFYLCAWKGDTASNQPQHFGDGTRLSIL.

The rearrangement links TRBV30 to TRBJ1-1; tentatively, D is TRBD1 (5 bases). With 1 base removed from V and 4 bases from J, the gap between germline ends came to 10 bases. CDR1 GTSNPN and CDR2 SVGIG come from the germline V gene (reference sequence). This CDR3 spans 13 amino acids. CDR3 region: CAWSGGAPTEAFF. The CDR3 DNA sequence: TGTGCCTGGAGTGGCGGGGCGCCCACTGAAGCTTTCTTT.

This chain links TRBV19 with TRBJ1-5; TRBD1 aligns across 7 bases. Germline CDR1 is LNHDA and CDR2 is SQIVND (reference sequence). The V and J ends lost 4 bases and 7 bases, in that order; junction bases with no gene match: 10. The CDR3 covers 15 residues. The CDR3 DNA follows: TGTGCCAGTAGTACCACAGGGGAAGGACGACAGCCCCAGCATTTT. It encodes CASSTTGEGRQPQHF.

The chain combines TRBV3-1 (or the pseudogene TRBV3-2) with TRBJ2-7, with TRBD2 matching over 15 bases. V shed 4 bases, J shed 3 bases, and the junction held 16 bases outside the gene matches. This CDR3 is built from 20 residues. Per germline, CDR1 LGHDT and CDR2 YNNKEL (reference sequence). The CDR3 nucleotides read TGTGCCAGCAGCCCCGTACCCATTGGACTAGCGGGAGGGCGGGACTACGAGCAGTACTTC. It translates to CASSPVPIGLAGGRDYEQYF.

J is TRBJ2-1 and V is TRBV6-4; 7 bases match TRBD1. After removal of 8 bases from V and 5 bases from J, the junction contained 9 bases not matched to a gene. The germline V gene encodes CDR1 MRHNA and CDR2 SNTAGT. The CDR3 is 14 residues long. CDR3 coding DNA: TGTGCCAGCTCAAGAGGGGGCAAGCACAATGAGCAGTTCTTC. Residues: CASSRGGKHNEQFF.

CDR3 coding DNA: TGTGCCAGCAGCCAAGTTTTGGGCAGGATGAACACTGAAGCTTTCTTT. Its translation: CASSQVLGRMNTEAFF. The chain carries TRBV14 and TRBJ1-1; D unclear. V was cut by 1 base and J by 0 bases, with 12 bases left in between. The germline V gene encodes CDR1 SGHDN and CDR2 FVKESK. This CDR3 is 16 amino acids long.

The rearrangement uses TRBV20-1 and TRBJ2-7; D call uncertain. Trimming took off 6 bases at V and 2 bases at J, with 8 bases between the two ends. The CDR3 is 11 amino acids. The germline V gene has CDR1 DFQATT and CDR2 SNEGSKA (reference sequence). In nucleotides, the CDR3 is TGCAGTGCCCCTTATACCTACGAGCAGTACTTC. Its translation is CSAPYTYEQYF.

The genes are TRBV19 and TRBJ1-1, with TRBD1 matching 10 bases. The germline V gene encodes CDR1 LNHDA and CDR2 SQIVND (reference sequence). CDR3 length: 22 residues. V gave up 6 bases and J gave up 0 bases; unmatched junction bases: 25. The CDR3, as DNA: TGTGCCAGTAGGATGGGCAGTTGGGCCGGGACAGGGGAACCTAATATGAACACTGAAGCTTTCTTT. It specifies CASRMGSWAGTGEPNMNTEAFF.

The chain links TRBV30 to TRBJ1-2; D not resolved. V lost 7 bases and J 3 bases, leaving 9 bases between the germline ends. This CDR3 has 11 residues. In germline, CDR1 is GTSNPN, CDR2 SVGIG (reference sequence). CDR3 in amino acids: CAFIGDYGYTF. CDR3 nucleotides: TGTGCCTTTATAGGTGACTATGGCTACACCTTC.

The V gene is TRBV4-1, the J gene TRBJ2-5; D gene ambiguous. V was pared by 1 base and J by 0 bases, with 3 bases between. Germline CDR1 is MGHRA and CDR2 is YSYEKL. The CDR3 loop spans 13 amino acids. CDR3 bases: TGCGCCAGCAGCCAAGGTTACCAAGAGACCCAGTACTTC. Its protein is CASSQGYQETQYF.

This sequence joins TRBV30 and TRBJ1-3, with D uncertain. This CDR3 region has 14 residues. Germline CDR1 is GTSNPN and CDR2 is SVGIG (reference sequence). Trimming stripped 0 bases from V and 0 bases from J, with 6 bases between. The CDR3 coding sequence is TGTGCCTGGAGTGTGGCGGTCTCTGGAAACACCATATATTTT. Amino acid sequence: CAWSVAVSGNTIYF.

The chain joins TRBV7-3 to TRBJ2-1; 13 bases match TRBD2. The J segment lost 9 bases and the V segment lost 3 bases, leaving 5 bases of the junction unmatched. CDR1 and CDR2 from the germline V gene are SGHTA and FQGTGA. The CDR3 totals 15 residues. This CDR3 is CASSLGLAGSAEQFF. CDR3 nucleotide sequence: TGTGCCAGCAGCTTGGGACTAGCGGGATCGGCTGAGCAGTTCTTC.

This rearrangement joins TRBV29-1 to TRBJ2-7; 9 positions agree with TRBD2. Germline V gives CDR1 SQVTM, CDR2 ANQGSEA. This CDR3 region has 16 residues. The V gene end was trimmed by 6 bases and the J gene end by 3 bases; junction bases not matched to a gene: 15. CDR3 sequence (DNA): TGCAGCGTGGGCACTCCAGGGCTAGCGGGGTTCTACGAGCAGTACTTC. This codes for CSVGTPGLAGFYEQYF.

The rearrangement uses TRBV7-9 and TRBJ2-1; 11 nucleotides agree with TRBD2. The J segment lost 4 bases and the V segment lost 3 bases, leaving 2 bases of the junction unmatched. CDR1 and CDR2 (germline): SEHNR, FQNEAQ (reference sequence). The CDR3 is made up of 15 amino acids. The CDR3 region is CASSLGTSGYNEQFF. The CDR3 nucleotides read TGTGCCAGCAGCTTGGGGACTAGCGGTTACAATGAGCAGTTCTTC.

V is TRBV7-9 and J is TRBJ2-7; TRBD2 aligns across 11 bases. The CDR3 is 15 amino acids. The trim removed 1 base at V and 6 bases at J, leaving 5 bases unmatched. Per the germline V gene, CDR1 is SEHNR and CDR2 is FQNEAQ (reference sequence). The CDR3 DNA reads TGTGCCAGCAGCTTAGATGGGACTAGCGGTCTCGAGCAGTACTTC. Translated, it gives CASSLDGTSGLEQYF. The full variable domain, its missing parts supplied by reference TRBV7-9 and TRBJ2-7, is DTGVSQNPRHKITKRGQNVTFRCDPISEHNRLYWYRQTLGQGPEFLTYFQNEAQLEKSRLLSDRFSAERPKGSFSTLEIQRTEQGDSAMYLCASSLDGTSGLEQYFGPGTRLTVT.

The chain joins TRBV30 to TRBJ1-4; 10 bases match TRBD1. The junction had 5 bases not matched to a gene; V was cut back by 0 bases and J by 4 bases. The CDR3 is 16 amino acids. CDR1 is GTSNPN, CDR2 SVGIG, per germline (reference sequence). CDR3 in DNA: TGTGCCTGGAGTGTAACTGGACAGGGGGGTAATGAAAAACTGTTTTTT. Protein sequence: CAWSVTGQGGNEKLFF.

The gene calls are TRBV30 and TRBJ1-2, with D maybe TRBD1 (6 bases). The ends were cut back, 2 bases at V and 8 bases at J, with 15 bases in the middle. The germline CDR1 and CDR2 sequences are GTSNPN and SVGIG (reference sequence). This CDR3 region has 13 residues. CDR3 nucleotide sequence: TGTGCCTGGAGTCCCGGGGGGCGTTTGGGCTACACCTTC. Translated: CAWSPGGRLGYTF.

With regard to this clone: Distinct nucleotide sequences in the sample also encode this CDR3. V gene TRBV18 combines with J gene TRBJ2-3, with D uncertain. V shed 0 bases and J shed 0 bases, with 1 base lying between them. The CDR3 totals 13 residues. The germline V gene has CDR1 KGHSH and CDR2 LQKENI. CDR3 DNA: TGTGCCAGCTCACCACCGAGCACAGATACGCAGTATTTT. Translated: CASSPPSTDTQYF.

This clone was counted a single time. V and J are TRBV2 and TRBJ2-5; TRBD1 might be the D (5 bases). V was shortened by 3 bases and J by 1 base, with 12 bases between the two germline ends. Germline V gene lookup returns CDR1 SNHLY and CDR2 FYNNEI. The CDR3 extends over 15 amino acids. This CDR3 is CASSDIGAGQETQYF. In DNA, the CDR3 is TGTGCCAGCAGTGACATAGGGGCAGGCCAAGAGACCCAGTACTTC. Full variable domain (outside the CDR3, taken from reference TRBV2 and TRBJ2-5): EPEVTQTPSHQVTQMGQEVILRCVPISNHLYFYWYRQILGQKVEFLVSFYNNEISEKSEIFDDQFSVERPDGSNFTLKIRSTKLEDSAMYFCASSDIGAGQETQYFGPGTRLLVL.

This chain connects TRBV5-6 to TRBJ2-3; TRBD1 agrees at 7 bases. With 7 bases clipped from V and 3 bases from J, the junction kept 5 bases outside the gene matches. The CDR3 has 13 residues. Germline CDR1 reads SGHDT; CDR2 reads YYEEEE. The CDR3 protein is CASLPQGTDTQYF. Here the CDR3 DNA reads TGTGCCAGCCTCCCACAGGGGACAGATACGCAGTATTTT.

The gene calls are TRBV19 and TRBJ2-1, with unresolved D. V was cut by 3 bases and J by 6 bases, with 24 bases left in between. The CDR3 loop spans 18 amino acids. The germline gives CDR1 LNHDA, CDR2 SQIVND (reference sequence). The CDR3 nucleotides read TGTGCCAGTAGTATCGCGGCCGCGGCTACTAAACTGGTCAATGAGCAGTTCTTC. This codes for CASSIAAAATKLVNEQFF.

This CDR3 reads CASSVDRGYGYTF. CDR3 DNA: TGTGCCAGCAGCGTGGACAGGGGTTATGGCTACACCTTC. The chain has TRBV5-8 and TRBJ1-2, with 9 bases that match TRBD1. V was clipped by 4 bases and J by 5 bases; unmatched bases: 3. The CDR3 extends over 13 amino acids. Germline CDR1 is SGHTS and CDR2 is YDEGEE.

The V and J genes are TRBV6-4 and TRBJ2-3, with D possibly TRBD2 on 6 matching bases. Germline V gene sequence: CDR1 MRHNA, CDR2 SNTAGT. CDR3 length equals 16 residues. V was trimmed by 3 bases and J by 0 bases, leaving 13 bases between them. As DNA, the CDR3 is TGTGCCAGCAGTGAAGGAGCGGGCCTTAGCACAGATACGCAGTATTTT. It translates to CASSEGAGLSTDTQYF.